The 21 T cell receptor beta chains presented below share a single source sample, sequenced in a study of blood T cell repertoires in COVID-19. Clones were read by immunoSEQ multiplex PCR, and TCRdb kept only the in-frame ones, dropping some. The table has tens of thousands of clones, 75% to 90% seen once; the top ten hold around 19%. Specimen: peripheral blood. These receptors were collected from a woman older than 75 with acute or convalescent COVID-19.

This chain joins TRBV11-2 and TRBJ1-6, with a possible D match to TRBD1 (6 bases). The V and J ends lost 5 bases and 9 bases respectively, with 17 bases between them. This CDR3 is built from 15 residues. Germline assignment: CDR1 SGHAT and CDR2 FQNNGV. The CDR3 DNA follows: TGTGCCAGCAGCCTCCTAGGGGGGGGGAGTTCACCCCTCCACTTT. It is translated as CASSLLGGGSSPLHF.

The rearrangement joins TRBV10-3 to TRBJ1-2, with 8 positions matching TRBD1. Germline values: CDR1 ENHRY, CDR2 SYGVKD. The CDR3 runs to 14 residues. The ends lost 6 bases at V and 4 bases at J; junction bases unmatched: 7. CDR3 amino acids: CAIRGQENSYGYTF. The CDR3 region has the DNA TGTGCCATCAGGGGACAGGAAAACAGCTATGGCTACACCTTC.

The chain carries TRBV5-1 and TRBJ2-7; 9 bases are shared with TRBD2. CDR1 SGHRS and CDR2 YFSETQ come from the germline V gene. The CDR3 loop spans 14 amino acids. J lost 4 bases, V lost 0 bases, and 2 bases had no gene match. CDR3: CASSLASGAYEQYF. The CDR3 DNA is TGCGCCAGCAGCTTGGCTAGCGGGGCTTACGAGCAGTACTTC. Looking up the rest from reference TRBV5-1 and TRBJ2-7 gives the full variable domain: KAGVTQTPRYLIKTRGQQVTLSCSPISGHRSVSWYQQTPGQGLQFLFEYFSETQRNKGNFPGRFSGRQFSNSRSEMNVSTLELGDSALYLCASSLASGAYEQYFGPGTRLTVT.

The rearrangement uses TRBV2 and TRBJ1-3; 7 bases are a match to TRBD1. Germline CDR1 is SNHLY and CDR2 is FYNNEI. Trimming cost V 7 bases and J 3 bases; bases outside gene matches: 9. The CDR3 extends over 15 amino acids. The CDR3 bases are TGTGCCAGCAAGGGGGCCACAATACATGGAAACACCATATATTTT. Translating gives CASKGATIHGNTIYF.

This clone appeared a few times. The chain couples TRBV4-2 to TRBJ2-7; the match to TRBD1 covers 8 bases. This CDR3 has 16 amino acids. V gave up 1 base and J gave up 1 base; unmatched junction bases: 6. Germline lookup yields CDR1 LGHNA and CDR2 YNFKEQ. This chain's CDR3 is CASSQAQGQESYEQYF. Written as DNA, the CDR3 is TGTGCCAGCAGCCAAGCTCAGGGACAGGAATCCTACGAGCAGTACTTC.

The V call is TRBV10-3, the J call TRBJ2-1; 9 positions match TRBD2. The length of the CDR3 is 14 residues. Losses at the gene ends were 7 bases for V and 4 bases for J; bases not matched to a gene: 5. Germline V gene sequence: CDR1 ENHRY, CDR2 SYGVKD. The CDR3 bases are TGTGCCATCACGGCTAGCGGGGATTACAATGAGCAGTTCTTC. It encodes CAITASGDYNEQFF.

This chain connects TRBV5-4 to TRBJ2-1; 16 nucleotides match TRBD2. The CDR3 is 15 residues long. The V gene end was trimmed by 4 bases and the J gene end by 10 bases; junction bases not matched to a gene: 5. Germline values: CDR1 SGHNT, CDR2 YYREEE (reference sequence). The CDR3 DNA follows: TGTGCCAGCAGCCCGGGACTAGCGGGGGGGAGGGAGCAGTTCTTC. This translates into CASSPGLAGGREQFF.

J is TRBJ1-3 and V is TRBV5-1, with a tentative D call TRBD1 (6 bases). This CDR3 is built from 16 residues. The V gene's germline CDR1 is SGHRS and CDR2 YFSETQ. Trimming left V 0 bases short and J 10 bases short, with 20 bases between. CDR3 protein: CASSLGDTISARTIYF. CDR3 coding DNA: TGCGCCAGCAGCTTGGGGGACACGATCTCAGCTAGGACCATATATTTT.

This sequence joins TRBV5-5 and TRBJ2-2, with 8 positions matching TRBD2. V gave up 4 bases and J gave up 5 bases; unmatched junction bases: 13. The length of the CDR3 is 17 residues. Germline CDR1 and CDR2: SGHKS and YYEKEE (reference sequence). Here the CDR3 reads CASSPSSAGAYTGELFF. CDR3 in DNA: TGTGCCAGCAGCCCCTCCTCAGCGGGGGCCTATACCGGGGAGCTGTTTTTT.

The V call is TRBV5-1, the J call TRBJ1-5; D might be TRBD1 (5 bases). V lost 2 bases and J 1 base, leaving 10 bases between the germline ends. CDR3 length equals 15 residues. The germline V gene has CDR1 SGHRS and CDR2 YFSETQ. CDR3 coding DNA: TGCGCCAGCAGCTTTGGGGGGTCCAGCAATCAGCCCCAGCATTTT. Amino acids: CASSFGGSSNQPQHF.

This clone was observed a single time. This CDR3 is CASSGGDRENRQFF. For the CDR3, the DNA is TGTGCCAGCAGCGGGGGGGACAGGGAGAATAGGCAGTTCTTC. The chain uses TRBV9 and TRBJ2-1; 9 nucleotides align to TRBD1. This CDR3 contains 14 residues. The J segment lost 12 bases and the V segment lost 3 bases, leaving 10 bases of the junction unmatched. Germline V gene lookup returns CDR1 SGDLS and CDR2 YYNGEE.

The rearrangement links TRBV5-4 to TRBJ1-4; possibly TRBD1 for D (6 bases). The germline V gene encodes CDR1 SGHNT and CDR2 YYREEE (reference sequence). The CDR3 spans 15 residues. V lost 5 bases and J lost 8, with 19 bases in between. Written as DNA, the CDR3 is TGTGCCAGCAGTCGCCGGGAGGGCGGGGGCGAAAAACTGTTTTTT. Protein: CASSRREGGGEKLFF.

In its sample, this clone was seen a few times. The chain links TRBV19 to TRBJ2-2; tentatively, D is TRBD2 (5 bases). Germline V lookup: CDR1 LNHDA, CDR2 SQIVND (reference sequence). The CDR3 is 15 amino acids. Trimming took off 7 bases at V and 3 bases at J, with 15 bases between the two ends. This chain's CDR3 is CASTPGTVHTGELFF. The CDR3, as DNA: TGTGCCAGTACTCCGGGAACGGTTCACACCGGGGAGCTGTTTTTT.

This chain uses TRBV7-2 with TRBJ1-6; TRBD1 aligns across 7 bases. Germline CDR1 and CDR2: SGHTA and FQGNSA. J gave up 5 bases and V 4 bases, and 5 bases lay outside the gene matches. This CDR3 has 15 residues. The CDR3 reads CASSSYRGNNSPLHF. The CDR3 DNA reads TGTGCCAGCAGCTCCTACAGGGGAAATAATTCACCCCTCCACTTT.

V and J are TRBV11-3 and TRBJ2-7; D ambiguous. The ends were cut back, 2 bases at V and 3 bases at J, with 5 bases in the middle. CDR1 and CDR2 from the germline V gene are SGHNT and YENEEA. CDR3 size: 12 residues. CDR3 DNA sequence: TGTGCCAGCAGCTTACTAGTCTACGAGCAGTACTTC. This translates into CASSLLVYEQYF. Looking up the rest from reference TRBV11-3 and TRBJ2-7 gives the full variable domain: EAGVVQSPRYKIIEKKQPVAFWCNPISGHNTLYWYLQNLGQGPELLIRYENEEAVDDSQLPKDRFSAERLKGVDSTLKIQPAELGDSAVYLCASSLLVYEQYFGPGTRLTVT.

The chain's CDR3 is CASSHLRGGGEKLFF. The CDR3 coding sequence is TGTGCCAGCAGCCATTTGAGGGGAGGTGGGGAAAAACTGTTTTTT. The chain has TRBV3-1 (or the pseudogene TRBV3-2) and TRBJ1-4, with a weak D call TRBD1 (5 bases). V was cut by 3 bases and J by 8 bases, with 16 bases left in between. The CDR3 loop spans 15 amino acids. The germline V gene encodes CDR1 LGHDT and CDR2 YNNKEL (reference sequence).

The gene calls are TRBV5-1 and TRBJ1-1; 10 nucleotides line up with TRBD1. The germline gives CDR1 SGHRS, CDR2 YFSETQ. The CDR3 sequence is 14 residues long. Germline trimming cut 4 bases from V and 2 bases from J; bases unmatched to any gene: 2. CDR3 nucleotide sequence: TGCGCCAGCAGCCGGGACAGGGGTAACACTGAAGCTTTCTTT. The encoded protein is CASSRDRGNTEAFF.

In DNA form, the CDR3 reads TGTGCCAGTAACTCGGACAGATCCTATGGCTACACCTTC. Its translation is CASNSDRSYGYTF. This chain uses TRBV19 with TRBJ1-2; possible D gene TRBD1, 6 bases. The V end was cut by 7 bases, the J end by 4 bases, with 13 bases between. CDR1 and CDR2 (germline): LNHDA, SQIVND (reference sequence). The CDR3 runs to 13 residues.

J is TRBJ1-3 and V is TRBV2, with a tentative D call TRBD1 (5 bases). Germline V lookup: CDR1 SNHLY, CDR2 FYNNEI. CDR3 length: 13 residues. V was pared by 6 bases and J by 2 bases, with 8 bases between. The CDR3 region is CASRIRAGNTIYF. Here the CDR3 DNA reads TGTGCCAGCAGAATCAGGGCTGGAAACACCATATATTTT.

The chain recombines TRBV10-3 with TRBJ2-7; 7 bases line up with TRBD2. CDR3 length: 15 residues. Germline trimming cut 4 bases from V and 0 bases from J; bases unmatched to any gene: 6. CDR1 and CDR2 (germline): ENHRY, SYGVKD. CDR3 in DNA: TGTGCCATCAGTGGGAGCGGGGCCGTCTCCTACGAGCAGTACTTC. Its protein product is CAISGSGAVSYEQYF.

The chain couples TRBV14 to TRBJ2-7; 7 bases match TRBD1. Per the germline V gene, CDR1 is SGHDN and CDR2 is FVKESK. Trimming took 4 bases from V and 3 from J; bases not matched to a gene: 3. The CDR3 has 13 residues. The CDR3 reads CASSRTGIYEQYF. In DNA form, the CDR3 reads TGTGCCAGCAGCCGGACAGGAATCTACGAGCAGTACTTC.